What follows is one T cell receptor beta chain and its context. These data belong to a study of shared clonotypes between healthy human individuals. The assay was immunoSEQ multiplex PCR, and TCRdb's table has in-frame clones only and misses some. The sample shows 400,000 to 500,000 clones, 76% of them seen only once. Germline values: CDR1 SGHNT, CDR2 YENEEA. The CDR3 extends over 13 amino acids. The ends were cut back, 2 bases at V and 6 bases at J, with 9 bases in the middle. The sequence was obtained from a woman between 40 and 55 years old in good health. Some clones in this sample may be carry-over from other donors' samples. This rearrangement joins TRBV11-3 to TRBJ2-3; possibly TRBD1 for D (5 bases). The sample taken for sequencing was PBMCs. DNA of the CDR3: TGTGCCAGCAGCTTATGGGCAGGGGATACGCAGTATTTT. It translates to CASSLWAGDTQYF. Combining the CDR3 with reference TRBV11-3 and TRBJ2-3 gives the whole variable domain EAGVVQSPRYKIIEKKQPVAFWCNPISGHNTLYWYLQNLGQGPELLIRYENEEAVDDSQLPKDRFSAERLKGVDSTLKIQPAELGDSAVYLCASSLWAGDTQYFGPGTRLTVL.